The 22 T cell receptor beta chains in this list originate from one sample, sequenced in a study of monozygotic twins with inflammatory bowel disease. TCRdb reprocessed the 5' RACE reads, keeping one entry per CDR3 protein, no DNA. This sample's table reports about 380,000 distinct CDR3 sequences. The material sequenced was blood. The receptors come from a human donor with ulcerative colitis or Crohn's disease, or a healthy co-twin of an affected twin (not recorded which).

This chain connects TRBV5-1 to TRBJ2-6; TCRdb indicates TRBD1, and absent DNA this call remains unverified. Germline V gene data show CDR1 as SGHRS and CDR2 as YFSETQ. The CDR3 runs 17 residues. CDR3: CASSSGTAYSGANVLTF.

The J gene is TRBJ1-1, the V gene TRBV7-9; TCRdb's D call, TRBD1, is unchecked because there is no DNA. The CDR3 has 14 amino acids. The germline gives CDR1 SEHNR, CDR2 FQNEAQ (reference sequence). This CDR3 is CASSLATGDTEAFF.

The rearrangement links TRBV5-1 to TRBJ1-1; the D call of TRBD1 rests on TCRdb alone, since no DNA is present to check it. This CDR3 comprises 20 residues. Germline values: CDR1 SGHRS, CDR2 YFSETQ. Here the CDR3 reads CASSLEGRASTSVMNTEAFF.

V usage is TRBV6-5 and J usage is TRBJ1-2; lacking DNA, the TRBD1 call made by TCRdb goes unchecked. Looked up from germline, CDR1 is MNHEY and CDR2 is SVGAGI. CDR3 length: 16 amino acids. CDR3 protein: CASSNGQVDGNYGYTF.

The V call is TRBV27, the J call TRBJ2-7; the D call from TCRdb, TRBD1, cannot be confirmed without DNA. CDR1 is MNHEY and CDR2 is SMNVEV in the germline V gene (reference sequence). This CDR3 contains 14 residues. This CDR3 is CASGLRWGGYEQYF.

V usage is TRBV6-5 and J usage is TRBJ2-7. From germline, CDR1 is MNHEY and CDR2 SVGAGI. CDR3 size: 15 residues. The CDR3 loop is CASSYSPDSSYEQYF.

The chain joins TRBV3-1 to TRBJ1-1; TCRdb's assignment of TRBD1 cannot be checked, as there is no DNA. Germline-derived CDR1 and CDR2 are LGHDT and YNNKEL (reference sequence). The length of the CDR3 is 16 residues. The CDR3 loop reads CASSQNAIALYTEAFF. Full variable domain (rest looked up from reference TRBV3-1 and TRBJ1-1): DTAVSQTPKYLVTQMGNDKSIKCEQNLGHDTMYWYKQDSKKFLKIMFSYNNKELIINETVPNRFSPKSPDKAHLNLHINSLELGDSAVYFCASSQNAIALYTEAFFGQGTRLTVV.

This chain uses TRBV20-1 with TRBJ1-6; checking the TCRdb D call of TRBD1 is not possible without DNA. The CDR3 extends over 13 amino acids. Germline loops: CDR1 DFQATT, CDR2 SNEGSKA (reference sequence). CDR3 region: CADTGPDNSPLHF.

V gene TRBV5-1 combines with J gene TRBJ2-1. This CDR3 contains 11 residues. The germline V gene has CDR1 SGHRS and CDR2 YFSETQ. The CDR3 sequence is CASSSLGGQFF.

This rearrangement joins TRBV3-1 to TRBJ2-7; TCRdb indicates TRBD1, and absent DNA this call remains unverified. There are 13 residues in the CDR3. Germline V gene sequence: CDR1 LGHDT, CDR2 YNNKEL (reference sequence). Here the CDR3 reads CASSHRDPPEQYF.

The chain is built from TRBV7-2 and TRBJ2-7; the TCRdb call, TRBD2, lacks DNA for checking. The CDR3 loop spans 12 amino acids. Germline V gives CDR1 SGHTA, CDR2 FQGNSA. CDR3 loop: CASGTGRYEQYF.

The genes are TRBV4-2 and TRBJ2-1; TCRdb selects TRBD1, and the lack of DNA leaves this call unchecked. Germline values: CDR1 LGHNA, CDR2 YNFKEQ. CDR3 size: 15 residues. CDR3 sequence: CASSQEPGEYNEQFF.

The chain couples TRBV12-3 or TRBV12-4 to TRBJ1-5. This CDR3 spans 13 amino acids. This CDR3 reads CASSQFNGQPQHF.

This chain connects TRBV7-9 to TRBJ2-5; no DNA is available, so the TRBD1 call from TCRdb remains unchecked. The CDR3 consists of 13 residues. The germline CDR1 and CDR2 sequences are SEHNR and FQNEAQ (reference sequence). The CDR3 here is CASRPGGQETQYF.

This chain uses TRBV12-3 or TRBV12-4 with TRBJ2-7; no DNA is available, so the TRBD2 call from TCRdb remains unchecked. The CDR3 runs 15 residues. CDR3: CASSLSTVHSYEQYF.

The chain uses TRBV6-2 or TRBV6-3 and TRBJ1-2. Looked up from germline, CDR1 is MNHEY and CDR2 is SVGEGT. CDR3 length equals 17 residues. The chain's CDR3 is CASSYRGSLFRNYGYTF.

J is TRBJ2-7 and V is TRBV5-1. CDR3 size: 13 residues. CDR1 is SGHRS and CDR2 is YFSETQ in the germline V gene. CDR3 protein: CASSLAQGYEQYF.

The chain joins TRBV7-9 to TRBJ1-2; TCRdb's D call, TRBD1, is unchecked because there is no DNA. Looked up from germline, CDR1 is SEHNR and CDR2 is FQNEAQ (reference sequence). The CDR3 contains 16 residues. CDR3 loop: CASSFFLGGSNYGYTF.

This chain links TRBV7-2 with TRBJ2-7; TCRdb lists TRBD1, though no DNA is available to test this call. The germline gives CDR1 SGHTA, CDR2 FQGNSA. The CDR3 contains 16 residues. CDR3 in amino acids: CASSLAGPINSYEQYF.

The V gene is TRBV27, the J gene TRBJ2-3; TCRdb returns TRBD2, unconfirmable since there is no DNA. This CDR3 is built from 15 residues. Germline values: CDR1 MNHEY, CDR2 SMNVEV (reference sequence). The CDR3: CASSPKRGFTDTQYF.

The gene calls are TRBV5-4 and TRBJ2-5. This CDR3 has 13 amino acids. CDR1 and CDR2 (germline): SGHNT, YYREEE (reference sequence). The CDR3 spells CATTLALKETQYF.

V gene TRBV5-1 combines with J gene TRBJ1-1; TCRdb's D call, TRBD1, is unchecked because there is no DNA. The CDR3 spans 14 residues. CDR1 is SGHRS and CDR2 is YFSETQ in the germline V gene. The CDR3 loop reads CASTYLTDNTEAFF.